Reported below is one TCR beta chain. Its specificity is not known. The CDR3 loop spans 14 amino acids. V shed 4 bases, J shed 2 bases, and the junction held 4 bases outside the gene matches. CDR1 and CDR2 from the germline V gene are WNHNN and SYGVQD (reference sequence). This sample is part of a study of shared clonotypes between healthy human individuals. Study in general: There were three CD4 naive, three CD4 memory, two CD8 naive and one CD8 memory plates per donor.

Terminally differentiated effector memory CD45RA+ cells were excluded by CCR7 positive selection of CD45RO-negative cells. Healthy and HIV-negative, the adult donors had no recent acute infections or vaccinations. Assay used: immunoSEQ multiplex PCR; TCRdb lists only in-frame clones, some missing. Of roughly 1,800,000 clones in the sample, about 95% were seen once. Notes on the study in general: All-four-donor shared clonotypes had higher generation probabilities than non-shared clonotypes did.

Sample: naive CD8+ T cells sorted from blood. This clonotype was obtained from a man younger than 30 in good health. This chain uses TRBV10-1 with TRBJ2-7; TRBD2 aligns across 8 bases. CDR3 protein: CASSGRAGAYEQYF. The CDR3, as DNA: TGCGCCAGCAGTGGCAGAGCGGGAGCCTACGAGCAGTACTTC.